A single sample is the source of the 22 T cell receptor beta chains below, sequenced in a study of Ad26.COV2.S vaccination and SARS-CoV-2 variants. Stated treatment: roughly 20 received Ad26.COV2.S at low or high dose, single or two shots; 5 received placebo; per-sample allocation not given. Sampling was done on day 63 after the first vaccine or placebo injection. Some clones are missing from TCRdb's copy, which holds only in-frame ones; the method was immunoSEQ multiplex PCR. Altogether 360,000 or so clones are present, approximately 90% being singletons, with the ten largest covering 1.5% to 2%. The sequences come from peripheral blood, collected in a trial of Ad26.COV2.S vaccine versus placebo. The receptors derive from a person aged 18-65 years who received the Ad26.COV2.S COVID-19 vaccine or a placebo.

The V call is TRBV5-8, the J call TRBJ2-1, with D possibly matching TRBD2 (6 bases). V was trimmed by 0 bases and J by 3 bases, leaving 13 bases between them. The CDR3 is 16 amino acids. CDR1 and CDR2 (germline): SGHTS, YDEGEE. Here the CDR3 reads CASSLDGRTGYNEQFF. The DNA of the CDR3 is TGTGCCAGCAGCTTGGATGGGAGGACGGGCTACAATGAGCAGTTCTTC.

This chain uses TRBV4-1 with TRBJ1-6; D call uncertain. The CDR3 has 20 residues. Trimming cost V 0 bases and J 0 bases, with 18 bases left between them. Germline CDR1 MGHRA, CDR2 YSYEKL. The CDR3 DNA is TGCGCCAGCAGCCAAGAAGTATCTTTGGCAGTGAGCTCCTATAATTCACCCCTCCACTTT. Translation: CASSQEVSLAVSSYNSPLHF.

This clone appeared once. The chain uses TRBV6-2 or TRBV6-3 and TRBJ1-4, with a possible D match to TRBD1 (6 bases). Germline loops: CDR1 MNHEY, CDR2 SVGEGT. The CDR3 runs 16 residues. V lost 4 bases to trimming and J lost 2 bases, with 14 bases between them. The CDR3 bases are TGTGCCAGCAGTTCCTTCATTGGGGGCACTAATGAAAAACTGTTTTTT. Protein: CASSSFIGGTNEKLFF.

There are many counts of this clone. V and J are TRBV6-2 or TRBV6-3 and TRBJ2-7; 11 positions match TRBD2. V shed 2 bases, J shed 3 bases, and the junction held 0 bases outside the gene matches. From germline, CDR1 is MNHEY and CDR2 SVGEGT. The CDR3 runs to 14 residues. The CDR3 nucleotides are TGTGCCAGCAGTTACACTAGCGGGAGCTACGAGCAGTACTTC. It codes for CASSYTSGSYEQYF.

CDR3 nucleotide sequence: TGCGCCAGCAGCTCTTACCCGGTGACTAGCGAAGAGACCCAGTACTTC. Amino acids: CASSSYPVTSEETQYF. This chain uses TRBV5-1 with TRBJ2-5, with 8 bases matching TRBD2. After removal of 3 bases from V and 3 bases from J, the junction contained 10 bases not matched to a gene. Germline V gives CDR1 SGHRS, CDR2 YFSETQ. This CDR3 is built from 16 residues. Full variable domain (outside the CDR3, taken from reference TRBV5-1 and TRBJ2-5): KAGVTQTPRYLIKTRGQQVTLSCSPISGHRSVSWYQQTPGQGLQFLFEYFSETQRNKGNFPGRFSGRQFSNSRSEMNVSTLELGDSALYLCASSSYPVTSEETQYFGPGTRLLVL.

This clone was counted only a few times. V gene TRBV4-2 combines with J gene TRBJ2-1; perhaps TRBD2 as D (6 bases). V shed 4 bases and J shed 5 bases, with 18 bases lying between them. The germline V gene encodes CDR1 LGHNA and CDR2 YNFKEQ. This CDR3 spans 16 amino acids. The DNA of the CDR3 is TGTGCCAGCAGCCGCAATCCCAGGACTACGAACAATGAGCAGTTCTTC. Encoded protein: CASSRNPRTTNNEQFF.

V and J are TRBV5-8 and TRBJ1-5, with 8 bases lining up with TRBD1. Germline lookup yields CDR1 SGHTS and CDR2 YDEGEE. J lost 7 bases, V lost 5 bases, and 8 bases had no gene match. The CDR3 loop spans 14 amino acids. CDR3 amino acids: CASRVGQGIQPQHF. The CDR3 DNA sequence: TGTGCCAGCAGGGTTGGACAGGGTATCCAGCCCCAGCATTTT.

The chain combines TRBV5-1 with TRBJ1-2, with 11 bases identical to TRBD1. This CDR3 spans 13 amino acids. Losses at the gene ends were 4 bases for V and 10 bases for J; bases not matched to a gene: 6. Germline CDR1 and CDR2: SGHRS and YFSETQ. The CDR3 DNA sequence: TGCGCCAGCAGCGGGGGACAGGGGGATTCCTACACCTTC. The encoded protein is CASSGGQGDSYTF.

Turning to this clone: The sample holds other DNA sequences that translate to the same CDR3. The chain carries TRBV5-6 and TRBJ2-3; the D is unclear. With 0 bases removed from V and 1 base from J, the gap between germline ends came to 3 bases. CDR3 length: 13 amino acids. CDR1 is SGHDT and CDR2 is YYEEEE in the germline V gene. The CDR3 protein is CASSLAGTDTQYF. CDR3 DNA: TGTGCCAGCAGCTTGGCCGGCACAGATACGCAGTATTTT.

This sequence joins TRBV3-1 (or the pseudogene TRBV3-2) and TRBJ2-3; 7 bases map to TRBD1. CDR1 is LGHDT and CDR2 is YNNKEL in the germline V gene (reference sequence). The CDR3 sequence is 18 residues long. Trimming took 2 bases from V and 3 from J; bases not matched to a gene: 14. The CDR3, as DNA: TGTGCCAGCAGCCAACCCTCCCTAGGTGCAGGGGGAACAGATACGCAGTATTTT. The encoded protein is CASSQPSLGAGGTDTQYF.

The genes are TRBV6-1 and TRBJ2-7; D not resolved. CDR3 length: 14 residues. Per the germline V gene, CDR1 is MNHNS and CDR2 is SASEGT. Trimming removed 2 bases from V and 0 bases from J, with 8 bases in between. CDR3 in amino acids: CASSEQASSYEQYF. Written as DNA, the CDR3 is TGTGCCAGCAGTGAACAGGCGAGCTCCTACGAGCAGTACTTC.

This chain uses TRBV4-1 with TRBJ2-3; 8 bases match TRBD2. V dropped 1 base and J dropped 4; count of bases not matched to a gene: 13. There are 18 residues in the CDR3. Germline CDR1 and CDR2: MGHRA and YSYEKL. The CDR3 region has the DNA TGCGCCAGCAGCCAAGGGGTTGGCCGCAGCGGGAGCGCAGATACGCAGTATTTT. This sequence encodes CASSQGVGRSGSADTQYF.

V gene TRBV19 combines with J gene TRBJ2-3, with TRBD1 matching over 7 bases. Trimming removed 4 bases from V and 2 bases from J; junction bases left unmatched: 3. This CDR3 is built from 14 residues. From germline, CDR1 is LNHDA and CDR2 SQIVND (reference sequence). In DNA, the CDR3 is TGTGCCAGTAGTACAACAGGGGTCACAGATACGCAGTATTTT. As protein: CASSTTGVTDTQYF.

As DNA, the CDR3 is TGCGCCAGCAGCTTGGAGGGGGCGGCTGAGGCTGGGGCCAACGTCCTGACTTTC. Its protein product is CASSLEGAAEAGANVLTF. The chain recombines TRBV5-1 with TRBJ2-6; 7 nucleotides align to TRBD1. After removal of 0 bases from V and 2 bases from J, the junction contained 8 bases not matched to a gene. Per the germline V gene, CDR1 is SGHRS and CDR2 is YFSETQ. The CDR3 has 18 amino acids.

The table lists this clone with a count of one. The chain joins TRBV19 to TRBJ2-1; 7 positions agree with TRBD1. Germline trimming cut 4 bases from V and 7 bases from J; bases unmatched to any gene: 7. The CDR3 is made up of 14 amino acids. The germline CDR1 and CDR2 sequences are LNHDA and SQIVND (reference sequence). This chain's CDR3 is CASSTRQGRNEQFF. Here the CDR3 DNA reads TGTGCCAGTAGTACCCGACAGGGCCGGAATGAGCAGTTCTTC.

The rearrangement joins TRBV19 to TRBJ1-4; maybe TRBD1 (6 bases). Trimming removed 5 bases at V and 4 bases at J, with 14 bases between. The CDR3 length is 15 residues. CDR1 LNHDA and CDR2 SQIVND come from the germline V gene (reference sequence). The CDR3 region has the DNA TGTGCCAGTAGTTCAGGGGCGCTTAGTAATGAAAAACTGTTTTTT. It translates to CASSSGALSNEKLFF.

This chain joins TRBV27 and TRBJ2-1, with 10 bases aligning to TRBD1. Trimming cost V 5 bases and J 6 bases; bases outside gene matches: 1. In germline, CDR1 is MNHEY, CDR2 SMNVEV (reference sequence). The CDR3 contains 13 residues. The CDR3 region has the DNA TGTGCCAGCAGTAGGACAGGGGGCAATGAGCAGTTCTTC. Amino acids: CASSRTGGNEQFF.

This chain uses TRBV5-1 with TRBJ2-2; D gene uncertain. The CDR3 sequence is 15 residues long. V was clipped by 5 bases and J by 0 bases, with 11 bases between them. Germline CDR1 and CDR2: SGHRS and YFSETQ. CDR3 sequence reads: CASSDSHSNTGELFF. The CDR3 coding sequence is TGCGCCAGCAGTGACTCCCACTCGAACACCGGGGAGCTGTTTTTT. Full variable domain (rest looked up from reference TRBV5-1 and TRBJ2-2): KAGVTQTPRYLIKTRGQQVTLSCSPISGHRSVSWYQQTPGQGLQFLFEYFSETQRNKGNFPGRFSGRQFSNSRSEMNVSTLELGDSALYLCASSDSHSNTGELFFGEGSRLTVL.

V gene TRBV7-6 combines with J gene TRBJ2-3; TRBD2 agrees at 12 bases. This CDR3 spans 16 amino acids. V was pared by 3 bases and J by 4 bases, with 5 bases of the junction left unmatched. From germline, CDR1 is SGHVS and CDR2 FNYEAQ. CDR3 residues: CASSLRLAGGADTQYF. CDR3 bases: TGTGCCAGCAGCTTGCGGCTAGCGGGAGGGGCAGATACGCAGTATTTT.

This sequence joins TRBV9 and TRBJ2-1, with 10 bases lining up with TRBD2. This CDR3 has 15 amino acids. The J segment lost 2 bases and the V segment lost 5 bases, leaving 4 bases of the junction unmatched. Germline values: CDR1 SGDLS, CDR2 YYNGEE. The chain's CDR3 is CASSESGRAYNEQFF. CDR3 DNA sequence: TGTGCCAGCAGTGAAAGCGGGAGGGCCTACAATGAGCAGTTCTTC.

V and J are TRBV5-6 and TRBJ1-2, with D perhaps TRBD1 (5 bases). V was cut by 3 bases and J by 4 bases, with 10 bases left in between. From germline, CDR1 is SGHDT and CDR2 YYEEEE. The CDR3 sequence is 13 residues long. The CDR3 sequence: CASSSGRAYGYTF. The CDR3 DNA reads TGTGCCAGCAGCTCGGGACGGGCCTATGGCTACACCTTC.

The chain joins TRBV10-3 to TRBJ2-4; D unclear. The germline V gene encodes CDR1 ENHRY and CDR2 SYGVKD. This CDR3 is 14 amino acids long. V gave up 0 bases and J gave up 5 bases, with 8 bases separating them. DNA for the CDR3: TGTGCCATCAGTGAGTCAGGCGGACAAAACATTCAGTACTTC. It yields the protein CAISESGGQNIQYF.